Listed below are T cell receptor beta chains from one sample, sequenced in a study of cytomegalovirus exposure and HLA in healthy donors. The protocol was immunoSEQ multiplex PCR, while the TCRdb copy is restricted to in-frame clones and leaves out a portion. This sample has roughly 60,000 clones, with 95% found just once. The sequenced sample consisted of PBMCs. These receptors were taken from a woman between 18 and 30 years old in good health and CMV-seropositive. The CDR3 runs from the conserved cysteine through the conserved F or W. The D gene is left open where the match is weak. Size is stated for part of the rows, as once, few or many counts, or as a class when the clone is expanded.

v_gene	abundance	j_gene	len	d_gene	CDR3nt	CDR3aa
TRBV7-3	-	TRBJ2-7	16	TRBD2	TGTGCCAGCAGCGCCCTTCCCGGGACTAGTATCTCCGAGCAGTACTTC	CASSALPGTSISEQYF
TRBV28	-	TRBJ1-2	13	-	TGTGCCAGCAAAGCGACGGGAGGAATCGGCTACACCTTC	CASKATGGIGYTF
TRBV5-1	-	TRBJ2-3	16	TRBD2	TGCGCCAGCAGCACAGGGACTAGCGGCAGCACAGATACGCAGTATTTT	CASSTGTSGSTDTQYF
TRBV15	-	TRBJ1-3	15	-	TGTGCCACCAGCAGAGACTCTGGCACCCAAAACACCATATATTTT	CATSRDSGTQNTIYF
TRBV11-2	-	TRBJ2-7	13	-	TGTGCCAGCAGTGGGGCCACCACCGGTGAGCAGTACTTC	CASSGATTGEQYF
TRBV7-3	-	TRBJ1-5	13	-	TGTGCCAGCAGCCCCGACCCGGAGCAGCCCCAGCATTTT	CASSPDPEQPQHF
TRBV4-2	-	TRBJ2-2	17	TRBD2	TGTGCCAGCAGCCAAGTTCGCAGCGGGATGAACACCGGGGAGCTGTTTTTT	CASSQVRSGMNTGELFF
TRBV5-1	-	TRBJ1-3	15	-	TGCGCCAGCAGCTCCGGAGGCCCCTCCGGAAACACCATATATTTT	CASSSGGPSGNTIYF
TRBV5-3	once	TRBJ2-1	18	TRBD2	TGTGCCAGAAGCCCCCGGGTTGCGGGGGGGACGACTTACAATGAGCAGTTCTTC	CARSPRVAGGTTYNEQFF
TRBV29-1	-	TRBJ1-2	11	TRBD1	TGCAGCGTTCTGGGGACAGCCGGCTACACCTTC	CSVLGTAGYTF
TRBV5-6	-	TRBJ2-1	14	-	TGTGCCAGCAGCTTGGACCGTGGTCCAGGTGAGCAGTTCTTC	CASSLDRGPGEQFF
TRBV6-1	-	TRBJ1-1	12	-	TGTGCCAGCAGTGTGCCAGACATTGAAGCTTTCTTT	CASSVPDIEAFF
TRBV6-1	-	TRBJ1-4	15	-	TGTGCCAGCAGTGATTCCGGGACAACTAATGAAAAACTGTTTTTT	CASSDSGTTNEKLFF
TRBV7-9	-	TRBJ1-5	15	TRBD1	TGTGCCAGCAGCTTAGGTAGGGCAGGGGGGCAGCCCCAGCATTTT	CASSLGRAGGQPQHF
TRBV27	few	TRBJ2-1	15	-	TGTGCCAGCAGGCTGCAGGGCCCACTAGCCAGTGAGCAGTTCTTC	CASRLQGPLASEQFF
TRBV7-3	-	TRBJ2-1	12	-	TGTGCCAGCAGAACTACGTACAATGAGCAGTTCTTC	CASRTTYNEQFF
TRBV9	-	TRBJ2-7	15	-	TGTGCCAGCAGCGTAGGCGACAGCCCAACCTACGAGCAGTACTTC	CASSVGDSPTYEQYF
TRBV19	once	TRBJ2-1	15	TRBD1	TGTGCCAGTAGTAGAGGGACAGGTCTAGTCAATGAGCAGTTCTTC	CASSRGTGLVNEQFF
TRBV19	-	TRBJ2-7	14	-	TGTGCCAGTAGTACTATGCTTAGCTCCTACGAGCAGTACTTC	CASSTMLSSYEQYF
TRBV6-5	-	TRBJ2-2	14	-	TGTGCCAGCAGTTACTCGGGGAGCACCGGGGAGCTGTTTTTT	CASSYSGSTGELFF
TRBV5-1	once	TRBJ2-3	14	-	TGCGCCAGCAGCATGGGACTTAAAACAGATACGCAGTATTTT	CASSMGLKTDTQYF
TRBV27	-	TRBJ1-5	12	-	TGTGCCAGCAGTTTAACGGGTCAGCCCCAGCATTTT	CASSLTGQPQHF
TRBV28	once	TRBJ1-6	15	TRBD1	TGTGCCAGCAGTCTTGACAGGGTCGGGGGATCACCCCTCCACTTT	CASSLDRVGGSPLHF
TRBV6-5	-	TRBJ2-7	14	TRBD2	TGTGCCAGCATGGGGGGAGCGGGAGCCTACGAGCAGTACTTC	CASMGGAGAYEQYF
TRBV10-2	-	TRBJ2-3	13	-	TGCGCCAGCAGTGAACGGTCCACAGATACGCAGTATTTT	CASSERSTDTQYF
TRBV28	-	TRBJ1-2	13	TRBD1	TGTGCCAGCAGTTTGAGGGGGCAAAATGGCTACACCTTC	CASSLRGQNGYTF
TRBV18	-	TRBJ2-3	17	TRBD2	TGTGCCAGCTCGCCCCGGGAGATAGCGGGGGGGTCAGATACGCAGTATTTT	CASSPREIAGGSDTQYF
TRBV4-1	once	TRBJ1-4	15	TRBD1	TGCGCCAGCAGCCAAGATACAGGGGGAGATGAAAAACTGTTTTTT	CASSQDTGGDEKLFF
TRBV27	once	TRBJ2-1	18	TRBD2	TGTGCCAGCAGTTTATGGGGGACTAGCGGGGCACCCTACAATGAGCAGTTCTTC	CASSLWGTSGAPYNEQFF
TRBV2	-	TRBJ2-7	18	TRBD2	TGTGCCAGCAGCCTTCGCCTAGCGGAGGGGTGGGGGAATGGCGAGCAGTACTTC	CASSLRLAEGWGNGEQYF
TRBV19	-	TRBJ1-1	13	-	TGTGCCAGTAGTAGGCAGTCTGGCACTGAAGCTTTCTTT	CASSRQSGTEAFF
TRBV4-1	-	TRBJ2-1	15	TRBD1	TGCGCCAGCAGCCAAACCGGGACAGGTTACAATGAGCAGTTCTTC	CASSQTGTGYNEQFF
TRBV9	-	TRBJ2-7	14	-	TGTGCCAGCAGCGTAGCATCAGGGAACTACGAGCAGTACTTC	CASSVASGNYEQYF
TRBV9	-	TRBJ2-1	16	-	TGTGCCAGCGGGAACACCGGGACTTCACCCTACAATGAGCAGTTCTTC	CASGNTGTSPYNEQFF
TRBV7-2	-	TRBJ1-3	15	-	TGTGCCAGCAGCTTAAGGGGAGGCGCCGGAAACACCATATATTTT	CASSLRGGAGNTIYF
TRBV13	-	TRBJ1-2	12	TRBD1	TGTGCCAGCAGCCTCAGGGGGTATGGCTACACCTTC	CASSLRGYGYTF
TRBV18	-	TRBJ1-1	13	TRBD1	TGTGCCAGCTCACCACGCCGGGACAGACAAGCTTTCTTT	CASSPRRDRQAFF
TRBV2	few	TRBJ1-1	13	-	TGTGCCAGCAGTGACAACAGGCGCACTGAAGCTTTCTTT	CASSDNRRTEAFF
TRBV4-3	-	TRBJ1-2	15	-	TGCGCCAGCAGCCAAGACAGGTCTCCCCTCTATGGCTACACCTTC	CASSQDRSPLYGYTF
TRBV7-8	-	TRBJ2-5	15	TRBD2	TGTGCCAGCAGCCTCCGGACTAGCGGGGAGGAGACCCAGTACTTC	CASSLRTSGEETQYF
TRBV27	-	TRBJ1-1	13	-	TGTGCCAGCAGTTTAACAGGGAACACTGAAGCTTTCTTT	CASSLTGNTEAFF
TRBV5-1	-	TRBJ2-7	14	TRBD2	TGCGCCAGCAGCTCTCAGCGGGGGAGCTACGAGCAGTACTTC	CASSSQRGSYEQYF